These 23 T cell receptor beta chains originate from one sample sequenced in a study of identifying expanded T cells in peripheral blood. TCRdb keeps only in-frame clones here, not all; method: immunoSEQ multiplex PCR. This sample has some 77,000 clones; about 88% occur once, and the top ten carry around 20%. Sequenced sample: blood. Receptors originate from a person aged 18-70 years in good health.

The rearrangement joins TRBV19 to TRBJ2-3; TRBD1 matches 11 bases. V trimming: 5 bases; J trimming: 5 bases; junction bases outside the gene matches: 9. CDR1 LNHDA and CDR2 SQIVND come from the germline V gene (reference sequence). The CDR3 is made up of 16 amino acids. DNA of the CDR3: TGTGCCAGTAGTGCCCGGACAGGGGGCTATTTAGATACGCAGTATTTT. This sequence encodes CASSARTGGYLDTQYF.

The V gene is TRBV19, the J gene TRBJ2-4; TRBD2 matches 8 bases. CDR3 length equals 16 residues. V lost 5 bases to trimming and J lost 0 bases; unmatched junction nucleotides: 6. Germline values: CDR1 LNHDA, CDR2 SQIVND (reference sequence). CDR3: CASSLRGVVAKNIQYF. DNA for the CDR3: TGTGCCAGTAGTCTGCGGGGGGTTGTAGCCAAAAACATTCAGTACTTC.

The chain couples TRBV7-7 to TRBJ2-7; D is unclear. Germline V lookup: CDR1 SSHAT, CDR2 FNYEAQ (reference sequence). The CDR3 contains 14 residues. V was pared by 5 bases and J by 5 bases, with 16 bases between. The CDR3 coding sequence is TGTGCCAGCAGCCTCCGGGCCCATTCAGACGAGCAGTACTTC. Residues: CASSLRAHSDEQYF.

The chain uses TRBV19 and TRBJ2-2; tentatively, D is TRBD1 (5 bases). Germline values: CDR1 LNHDA, CDR2 SQIVND (reference sequence). V was clipped by 6 bases and J by 7 bases, with 15 bases between them. CDR3 length: 14 residues. This CDR3 is CASSRFDGHGELFF. The CDR3, as DNA: TGTGCCAGTAGCCGCTTCGACGGACACGGGGAGCTGTTTTTT.

This clone was detected a few times. The genes are TRBV7-2 and TRBJ1-6; D is perhaps TRBD1 (5 bases). Germline V lookup: CDR1 SGHTA, CDR2 FQGNSA. The CDR3 has 11 residues. V was shortened by 5 bases and J by 10 bases, with 6 bases between the two germline ends. In DNA form, the CDR3 reads TGTGCCAGCAGCGGGGACTCACCCCTCCACTTT. Amino acids: CASSGDSPLHF.

The chain uses TRBV11-3 and TRBJ2-1, with 13 bases identical to TRBD2. Germline V CDR1 and CDR2: SGHNT, YENEEA. The CDR3 contains 18 residues. Trimming took 0 bases from V and 9 from J; bases not matched to a gene: 11. CDR3 sequence: CASSLELAGGQWATEQFF. The CDR3 DNA follows: TGTGCCAGCAGCTTAGAACTAGCGGGGGGGCAGTGGGCGACTGAGCAGTTCTTC.

The chain uses TRBV2 and TRBJ1-2; D is undetermined. The CDR3 is made up of 11 amino acids. The V and J ends lost 8 bases and 4 bases respectively, with 8 bases between them. Germline CDR1 SNHLY, CDR2 FYNNEI. CDR3 DNA sequence: TGTGCCAGCCGGCCGGGCTATGGCTACACCTTC. Amino acids: CASRPGYGYTF.

The chain is built from TRBV7-9 and TRBJ1-5; D not resolved. Germline V gene lookup returns CDR1 SEHNR and CDR2 FQNEAQ (reference sequence). The CDR3 covers 12 residues. Trimming removed 0 bases at V and 12 bases at J, with 9 bases between. In DNA form, the CDR3 reads TGTGCCAGCAGCTTAGCGGGTCAGGTCCAGCATTTT. This gives the protein CASSLAGQVQHF.

The V call is TRBV15, the J call TRBJ2-4; 9 bases align to TRBD2. Germline V lookup: CDR1 LNHNV, CDR2 YYDKDF (reference sequence). The CDR3 contains 20 residues. Trimming took 5 bases from V and 2 from J; bases not matched to a gene: 19. CDR3 in amino acids: CATSPPPGRGGPWPKNIQYF. CDR3 DNA: TGTGCCACCAGCCCGCCTCCCGGGCGGGGGGGACCCTGGCCCAAAAACATTCAGTACTTC.

V usage is TRBV5-1 and J usage is TRBJ2-5; TRBD1 agrees at 9 bases. The V segment lost 7 bases and the J segment 0 bases; nucleotides outside the gene matches: 4. The CDR3 contains 14 residues. CDR1 SGHRS and CDR2 YFSETQ come from the germline V gene. The CDR3 sequence: CASQDRGYQETQYF. The CDR3 DNA reads as TGCGCCAGCCAAGACAGGGGGTACCAAGAGACCCAGTACTTC.

The CDR3 loop reads CASSQGAGKYNEQFF. The CDR3 coding sequence is TGCGCCAGCAGCCAAGGGGCTGGGAAGTACAATGAGCAGTTCTTC. The chain carries TRBV4-3 and TRBJ2-1; D is unclear. The CDR3 loop spans 15 amino acids. Looked up from germline, CDR1 is LGHNA and CDR2 is YSLEER. Deletions cut 1 base from V and 4 bases from J, with 11 bases between.

This sequence joins TRBV2 and TRBJ2-3, with 8 positions matching TRBD2. V lost 4 bases, J lost 2 bases, and 11 bases stayed unmatched. CDR3 length equals 17 residues. Germline V gene lookup returns CDR1 SNHLY and CDR2 FYNNEI. The DNA for the CDR3 is TGTGCCAGCAGTGTTATAGGAGCGGGAGATTTCACAGATACGCAGTATTTT. Protein: CASSVIGAGDFTDTQYF. The variable domain in full, completed from reference TRBV2 and TRBJ2-3, reads EPEVTQTPSHQVTQMGQEVILRCVPISNHLYFYWYRQILGQKVEFLVSFYNNEISEKSEIFDDQFSVERPDGSNFTLKIRSTKLEDSAMYFCASSVIGAGDFTDTQYFGPGTRLTVL.

The chain uses TRBV7-2 and TRBJ1-2; maybe TRBD1 (6 bases). This CDR3 comprises 13 residues. The germline V gene encodes CDR1 SGHTA and CDR2 FQGNSA. V lost 7 bases, J lost 4 bases, and 13 bases lay in between. The CDR3 reads CASTLGHSYGYTF. CDR3 nucleotides: TGTGCCAGCACCTTGGGACACAGCTATGGCTACACCTTC.

V and J are TRBV4-1 and TRBJ2-2, with 10 positions matching TRBD2. The junction had 8 bases not matched to a gene; V was cut back by 1 base and J by 9 bases. Germline assignment: CDR1 MGHRA and CDR2 YSYEKL. The CDR3 is 16 amino acids. The CDR3 region has the DNA TGCGCCAGCAGCCAAGCAAGGCTAGCGGGGGCTCGGGAGCTGTTTTTT. Translated: CASSQARLAGARELFF.

The chain joins TRBV11-1 to TRBJ1-2; D perhaps matches TRBD1 (6 bases). The CDR3 sequence is 14 residues long. Between the trimmed V and J ends, which lost 5 bases and 4 bases, there was a span of 14 bases. Per germline, CDR1 SGHAT and CDR2 FQDESV (reference sequence). The CDR3 bases are TGTGCCAGCAGCACGTTACAGGGTTTCTATGGCTACACCTTC. Translating it yields CASSTLQGFYGYTF.

The chain combines TRBV30 with TRBJ1-2; D not certain. Germline V gene lookup returns CDR1 GTSNPN and CDR2 SVGIG (reference sequence). CDR3 length: 13 residues. Trimming removed 2 bases from V and 4 bases from J, with 11 bases in between. The CDR3 sequence: CAWSPGMTYGYTF. In nucleotides, the CDR3 is TGTGCCTGGAGTCCGGGTATGACCTATGGCTACACCTTC.

The V call is TRBV2, the J call TRBJ2-1; D unresolved. V was cut by 5 bases and J by 10 bases, with 12 bases left in between. The germline CDR1 and CDR2 sequences are SNHLY and FYNNEI. CDR3 size: 12 residues. The CDR3 spells CASSKLLGEQFF. The CDR3 DNA is TGTGCCAGCAGTAAACTCCTTGGGGAGCAGTTCTTC.

This clone was seen only a few times. V and J are TRBV7-9 and TRBJ1-5; a weak D match, TRBD1 (6 bases). CDR3 length: 16 residues. Germline loops: CDR1 SEHNR, CDR2 FQNEAQ (reference sequence). With 1 base removed from V and 7 bases from J, the gap between germline ends came to 17 bases. In DNA, the CDR3 is TGTGCCAGCAGCTTAGAGGGGGGCGGGTCGGCACAGCCCCAGCATTTT. Translated: CASSLEGGGSAQPQHF.

A remark on this clone: The junction does not match germline at one end; this may be a read error. The chain joins TRBV19 to TRBJ2-3, with no clear D. The CDR3 runs 13 residues. CDR1 LNHDA and CDR2 SQIVND come from the germline V gene (reference sequence). This CDR3 reads CASSIGKSDTQYF. In nucleotides, the CDR3 is TGTGCCAGTAGCATAGGAAAGTCGGATACGCAGTATTTT.

The CDR3 nucleotides are TGTGCCAGCAGCCATGCCTGGGTAGCGGGGGTTTATGAGGACAATGAGCAGTTCTTC. Translated, it gives CASSHAWVAGVYEDNEQFF. V gene TRBV4-2 combines with J gene TRBJ2-1; 9 nucleotides line up with TRBD2. Germline lookup yields CDR1 LGHNA and CDR2 YNFKEQ. The V gene end was trimmed by 3 bases and the J gene end by 5 bases; junction bases not matched to a gene: 17. The CDR3 covers 19 residues.

The chain couples TRBV10-3 to TRBJ2-7; D uncertain. Trimming cost V 0 bases and J 2 bases, with 17 bases left between them. Germline CDR1 reads ENHRY; CDR2 reads SYGVKD. The CDR3 consists of 17 residues. The CDR3 DNA is TGTGCCATCAGTGAGTCGATAGCTGGGCTGTCGGCCTACGAGCAGTACTTC. Translating gives CAISESIAGLSAYEQYF.

This chain joins TRBV6-1 and TRBJ1-1, with a weak D call TRBD1 (6 bases). CDR1 and CDR2 (germline): MNHNS, SASEGT. Trimming removed 7 bases at V and 7 bases at J, with 19 bases between. The CDR3 is made up of 14 amino acids. This chain's CDR3 is CASMWGGGDSEAFF. The CDR3 DNA reads as TGTGCCAGCATGTGGGGAGGGGGAGACAGTGAAGCTTTCTTT.

This rearrangement joins TRBV19 to TRBJ1-5, with D maybe TRBD1 (5 bases). Per germline, CDR1 LNHDA and CDR2 SQIVND (reference sequence). V gave up 8 bases and J gave up 2 bases, with 16 bases separating them. CDR3 length: 15 residues. The DNA for the CDR3 is TGTGCCAGTGAAGCGATCGGGACGGGCAATCAGCCCCAGCATTTT. Protein: CASEAIGTGNQPQHF.